Listed below are T cell receptor beta chains from one sample, sequenced in a study of blood T cell repertoires in COVID-19. Clones were sequenced by immunoSEQ multiplex PCR, and TCRdb holds only the in-frame ones, with some missing. The table includes around 34,000 clones, roughly 82% detected once. The specimen sequenced was peripheral blood. Source of these receptors: a man at least 80 years old with active or convalescent COVID-19. Both conserved end residues are part of each CDR3.

j_gene: TRBJ1-2; v_gene: TRBV5-4; CDR3aa: CASSPPSRRGYTF
j_gene: TRBJ2-7; v_gene: TRBV6-2/TRBV6-3; CDR3aa: CASSLGSSTLYEQYF
j_gene: TRBJ2-2; v_gene: TRBV7-3; CDR3aa: CASSTEYGGELFF
j_gene: TRBJ1-3; v_gene: TRBV11-2; CDR3aa: CASSLTTETSGNTIYF
j_gene: TRBJ1-4; v_gene: TRBV5-1; CDR3aa: CASSSDRGSEKLFF
j_gene: TRBJ2-2; v_gene: TRBV6-5; CDR3aa: CASSSRTGGVGELFF
j_gene: TRBJ2-3; v_gene: TRBV10-3; CDR3aa: CAISESGTTSTDTQYF
j_gene: TRBJ1-1; v_gene: TRBV6-5; CDR3aa: CASSYTGQNTEAFF
j_gene: TRBJ2-7; v_gene: TRBV27; CDR3aa: CASSRDSSYEQYF
j_gene: TRBJ2-7; v_gene: TRBV5-1; CDR3aa: CASSLEQGRGYEQYF
j_gene: TRBJ2-1; v_gene: TRBV9; CDR3aa: CASSARAGGGYNEQFF
j_gene: TRBJ1-4; v_gene: TRBV3-1/TRBV3-2; CDR3aa: CASSLGTGSGTKKLFF
j_gene: TRBJ1-2; v_gene: TRBV12-3/TRBV12-4; CDR3aa: CASSLGGNYGYTF
j_gene: TRBJ2-2; v_gene: TRBV11-2; CDR3aa: CASSYSAGANTGELFF
j_gene: TRBJ2-1; v_gene: TRBV11-2; CDR3aa: CASTFGRAPYNEQFF
j_gene: TRBJ2-7; v_gene: TRBV27; CDR3aa: CASGTGETDEQYF
j_gene: TRBJ1-5; v_gene: TRBV18; CDR3aa: CASSPGNNQLPQHF
j_gene: TRBJ1-6; v_gene: TRBV5-1; CDR3aa: CASRERDINNSPLHF
j_gene: TRBJ2-3; v_gene: TRBV7-2; CDR3aa: CASSPLVGADTQYF
j_gene: TRBJ2-4; v_gene: TRBV6-5; CDR3aa: CASTLGGGRDIQYF
j_gene: TRBJ2-2; v_gene: TRBV19; CDR3aa: CASSIRLAGATGELFF
j_gene: TRBJ1-1; v_gene: TRBV4-2; CDR3aa: CASSQVTGGTEAFF
j_gene: TRBJ2-5; v_gene: TRBV5-8; CDR3aa: CASSLFGRETQYF
j_gene: TRBJ1-3; v_gene: TRBV5-1; CDR3aa: CASSYRGGSGNTIYF
j_gene: TRBJ2-3; v_gene: TRBV6-2/TRBV6-3; CDR3aa: CASSYSRGWTDTQYF
j_gene: TRBJ1-4; v_gene: TRBV28; CDR3aa: CASRQNRIGRLFF
j_gene: TRBJ2-5; v_gene: TRBV5-1; CDR3aa: CASSLAGGEETQYF
j_gene: TRBJ2-7; v_gene: TRBV7-6; CDR3aa: CASSLAQGGTYEQYF
j_gene: TRBJ2-5; v_gene: TRBV3-1/TRBV3-2; CDR3aa: CASSHEWTGKETQYF
j_gene: TRBJ1-2; v_gene: TRBV5-1; CDR3aa: CASSLARDRVGGYTF
j_gene: TRBJ2-7; v_gene: TRBV11-2; CDR3aa: CASSVREDSFYEQYF
j_gene: TRBJ2-2; v_gene: TRBV21-1; CDR3aa: CASSSLAGGKTGELFF
j_gene: TRBJ2-5; v_gene: TRBV5-1; CDR3aa: CASSTLTSGSGETQYF
j_gene: TRBJ2-1; v_gene: TRBV5-4; CDR3aa: CASSLRREVNEQFF
j_gene: TRBJ2-1; v_gene: TRBV7-8; CDR3aa: CASSESWRRHNEQFF
j_gene: TRBJ2-7; v_gene: TRBV7-3; CDR3aa: CASSLTGGPSYEQYF
j_gene: TRBJ1-1; v_gene: TRBV28; CDR3aa: CASSPVDRGVTEAFF
j_gene: TRBJ1-4; v_gene: TRBV7-9; CDR3aa: CASRSWAGEKLFF